These T cell receptor beta chains were read from a single sample in a study of shared clonotypes between healthy human individuals. This table comes from immunoSEQ multiplex PCR, and its TCRdb copy is limited to in-frame clones, with some not included. This table holds around 600,000 clones, roughly 98% found once. Material for sequencing was naive CD8+ T cells sorted from blood. These receptors were taken from a man younger than 45 in good health. Both conserved end residues are part of each CDR3. Each record gives: D gene, clone size, J gene, V gene, CDR3 DNA, CDR3 protein. The D gene is left open where the match is weak. Rows may omit the clone size; those that give it use once, few, many or a size class.

D: TRBD2
size: -
J: TRBJ2-2
V: TRBV7-9
DNA: TGTGCCAGCAGCTTAGGGCCAGCGGGAGGTGGTGTAACCGGGGAGCTGTTTTTT
CDR3: CASSLGPAGGGVTGELFF

D: -
size: -
J: TRBJ2-5
V: TRBV14
DNA: TGTGCCAGCAGCCCTACAGAGATGGTTGCCCAAGAGACCCAGTACTTC
CDR3: CASSPTEMVAQETQYF

D: -
size: -
J: TRBJ2-1
V: TRBV29-1
DNA: TGCAGCGTTGGCGAGAGCAATGAGCAGTTCTTC
CDR3: CSVGESNEQFF

D: -
size: -
J: TRBJ1-4
V: TRBV5-5
DNA: TGTGCCAGCAGAGCCTCAGGAGAGGGGGTCGGACTACTGTTTTTT
CDR3: CASRASGEGVGLLFF

D: TRBD2
size: -
J: TRBJ2-1
V: TRBV4-1
DNA: TGCGCCAGCGCTGGGACTAGCGGGAGCGGCAATGAGCAGTTCTTC
CDR3: CASAGTSGSGNEQFF

D: -
size: -
J: TRBJ2-6
V: TRBV5-4
DNA: TGTGCCAGCAGCTTGGCGACTGGGGCCAACGTCCTGACTTTC
CDR3: CASSLATGANVLTF

D: -
size: -
J: TRBJ1-1
V: TRBV19
DNA: TGTGCCAGTAGTAGAGGGGACGCTGAAGCTTTCTTT
CDR3: CASSRGDAEAFF

D: -
size: -
J: TRBJ1-2
V: TRBV2
DNA: TGTGCCAGCAGTTCCTCTGTCGGGCTGGCGAGCGGCTACACCTTC
CDR3: CASSSSVGLASGYTF

D: TRBD2
size: -
J: TRBJ2-5
V: TRBV19
DNA: TGTGCCAGTAGTATAGGACTAGCGGGAGCAGGAGAGACCCAGTACTTC
CDR3: CASSIGLAGAGETQYF

D: TRBD2
size: -
J: TRBJ2-7
V: TRBV6-1
DNA: TGTGCCATCCGCTGGACTAGCGGGAGTTACGAGCAGTACTTC
CDR3: CAIRWTSGSYEQYF

D: TRBD2
size: -
J: TRBJ2-5
V: TRBV2
DNA: TGTGCCAGCATGTTAACTAGCGCTGTCACGGAGACCCAGTACTTC
CDR3: CASMLTSAVTETQYF

D: TRBD1
size: -
J: TRBJ1-2
V: TRBV7-9
DNA: TGTGCCAGCAGCTCCGGACAGGCCAGCTATGGCTACACCTTC
CDR3: CASSSGQASYGYTF

D: TRBD1
size: -
J: TRBJ2-2
V: TRBV27
DNA: TGTGCCAGCAGTTTAAATGGGGGACAGATCCTAACCGGGGAGCTGTTTTTT
CDR3: CASSLNGGQILTGELFF

D: TRBD2
size: -
J: TRBJ2-3
V: TRBV11-3
DNA: TGTGCCAGCAGCTTAAGGACTAGCGGGAGCTCAGATACGCAGTATTTT
CDR3: CASSLRTSGSSDTQYF

D: -
size: once
J: TRBJ2-7
V: TRBV7-6
DNA: TGTGCCAGCAGCATGACTAGTAGCTACGAGCAGTACTTC
CDR3: CASSMTSSYEQYF

D: TRBD1
size: -
J: TRBJ1-2
V: TRBV14
DNA: TGTGCCAGCAGCCAAACTGCCGGGACAGGGACCTATGGCTACACCTTC
CDR3: CASSQTAGTGTYGYTF

D: -
size: -
J: TRBJ2-2
V: TRBV7-9
DNA: TGTGCCAGCACCTTTTTAGGGGGTCCCTTCGCGAACACCGGGGAGCTGTTTTTT
CDR3: CASTFLGGPFANTGELFF

D: -
size: -
J: TRBJ2-1
V: TRBV28
DNA: TGTGCCAGCAGTTTCCCTGGGTCCTACAATGAGCAGTTCTTC
CDR3: CASSFPGSYNEQFF

D: TRBD1
size: -
J: TRBJ2-7
V: TRBV30
DNA: TGTGCCTGGAGATCGGGACAGGGCTACGAGCAGTACTTC
CDR3: CAWRSGQGYEQYF

D: -
size: -
J: TRBJ1-2
V: TRBV4-3
DNA: TGCGCCAGCAGCCAAGAGGGCAGGGACGGAGGCTACACCTTC
CDR3: CASSQEGRDGGYTF